The clone carrying this TCR beta chain came up many times. The antigen is undetermined. If patients had other autoimmune diseases, uncontrolled infections, pregnancy or lactation, they were excluded. The data were obtained in a study of Graves' ophthalmopathy and Graves' hyperthyroidism. Whole-study results and caveats: Between ophthalmopathy and stable hyperthyroidism, a 13-signature model drew a separation with 85% to 90% sensitivity and around 80% specificity.

V gave up 3 bases and J gave up 8 bases, with 11 bases separating them. The CDR3 consists of 13 residues. Germline values: CDR1 MGHRA, CDR2 YSYEKL. Amplified TCR beta CDR3 regions were obtained using RNA transcripts as template. RT-PCR with HTBI primers came first, then second-round multiplex PCR. In TCRdb, the multiplex PCR reads were re-called with MiXCR into one record per CDR3 protein. The sample lists about 200,000 distinct CDR3 sequences; over 25% were seen once. The sample was peripheral blood. The rearrangement links TRBV4-1 to TRBJ1-5, with TRBD1 as a possible D gene (6 bases). The source is a man aged 50 to 59 with Graves' ophthalmopathy. CDR3 bases: TGCGCCAGCAGCCATCTGGACAGCGAGCCCCAGCATTTT. Translated, it gives CASSHLDSEPQHF.